This T cell receptor (beta chain) came from a study of shared clonotypes between healthy human individuals (dated by TCRdb to about 2020). Background on the whole study: The cohort comprised a couple of women and three men aged 18 to 49 years. Between about 0.9 and 10 billion PBMCs per donor were obtained by leukapheresis. Blood TCR repertoires of five healthy adults were deeply sequenced to estimate repertoire size and the extent of clonotype sharing between individuals. To increase sequencing depth and limit assay-specific biases, different laboratories used diverse techniques to prepare libraries and sequence TCR repertoires.

The CDR3 covers 14 residues, taking in both the cysteine and the phenylalanine. Here the CDR3 DNA is all that survives: 42 bases in frame from base 1. CDR1 and CDR2 (SGHRS, YFSETQ) derive from the germline V gene. For this chain, trimming is 6 bases at the V end and 4 bases at the J end, and the number of junction bases without a gene match is 4. The donors were healthy, HIV-negative adults who had no recently reported acute infections or vaccinations. Every donor was a Caucasian adult living in Nashville, Tennessee, USA. For unsorted samples, approximately 81 million PBMCs were counted, and genomic DNA was extracted using the QIAamp DNA Blood Mini kit. Blood was collected by leukapheresis, and PBMCs were isolated by Ficoll-Histopaque density gradient centrifugation and then cryopreserved in liquid nitrogen vapor phase. Using the deep immunoSEQ assay, multiplex PCR amplified TCR CDR3 regions from genomic DNA. Genomic DNA extracted from each cell subset was distributed evenly over all wells of several immunoSEQ 96-well plates, and each plate served as one replicate. For unsorted PBMC, each replicate PCR was loaded with 250 to 300 ng genomic DNA, equivalent to approximately 33,000 T cell genomes. Ten immunoSEQ deep assay plates were used to sequence unsorted PBMC genomic DNA. The purified libraries were quantified using a Qubit 3.0 fluorometer, sized with a Bioanalyzer 2100, and then quantified again using the KAPA Library Quantification kit. A separate single-read 150-cycle Illumina NextSeq 550 flow cell was used to sequence each immunoSEQ 96-well plate. In the paper's pipeline: Because only junctional sequences without quality scores were contained in the immunoSEQ output, filtering matching that applied to full-length reads could not be performed. Sequences were annotated with PyIR, a Python wrapper for IgBLAST v1.9, and V/J genes and CDR3 were assigned using IMGT germline references. Reads were filtered out if the reads had weak V/J assignments (E-value above 1e-6), no CDR3, stop codons, out-of-frame junctions, or ambiguous translated residues. V3J clonotypes were defined by identical inferred V gene, J gene, and CDR3 amino acid sequence. The percentage overlap between two repertoires was calculated by dividing the number of shared unique clonotypes by the size of the smaller repertoire. Richness of each repertoire was evaluated using RTK rarefaction, the Chao1 estimator, and Recon v2.1 estimates of unobserved clonotypes. What TCRdb holds here is the immuneACCESS table cut down to in-frame rearrangements. Part of the clones is not present; checked against another copy, under half of the missing clones reflect an unresolved V gene, and the others are unexplained. From that table come the V and J calls and clone size; the DNA was used to work out D and trimming. The sample table contains roughly 500,000 clones; only one count was recorded for approximately 85% of them. The top ten hold under 15% of the sample.

Worth noting for this clone: No cognate antigen has been identified for it. One base away there is no much larger clone; base qualities are not given.

What the study reported, not specific to this receptor: Because the study included only a small number of donors, the genetic and exposure-history diversity represented was limited. Sampling was restricted to blood, and TCR repertoires in tissues likely differ from the TCR repertoires found in blood. Based on pairwise subsampling, the degree of clonotype sharing among donors was expected to be affected by sequencing depth.

The sequence was obtained from a woman between 40 and 50 years old in good health. Some clones in this sample may be carry-over from other donors' samples. The sequencing input was PBMCs. The receptor chain draws on TRBV5-1 and TRBJ2-1; 10 bases in the middle match TRBD2. CDR3 region: CASTTSGTYNEQFF. At the DNA level, the sequence is TGCGCCAGCACCACTAGCGGGACATACAATGAGCAGTTCTTC.